This entry concerns a single TCR beta chain. Its antigen is as yet unknown. From RNA, the CDR3 regions of TCR beta chains were amplified and sequenced. RT-PCR was first run with HTBI primers, then multiplex PCR in a second round. Each CDR3 protein is one row after TCRdb ran MiXCR on the multiplex PCR reads. Of 200,000 to 250,000 distinct CDR3 sequences listed, around a fifth are singletons. Excluded: other autoimmune disease, uncontrolled infection, pregnancy or lactation. The sample comes from a study of Graves' ophthalmopathy and Graves' hyperthyroidism. Findings of the study overall: Ophthalmopathy progression was predicted by the model at 60% to 71% sensitivity and under 75% specificity.

The source is a woman between 45 and 65 years old with Graves' ophthalmopathy. Sequencing used peripheral blood.

CDR3 DNA: TGTGCCAGCAAGGAGAGGAATTCACCCCTCCACTTT. It specifies CASKERNSPLHF. The rearrangement joins TRBV2 to TRBJ1-6; D not resolved. From germline, CDR1 is SNHLY and CDR2 FYNNEI. V was pared by 7 bases and J by 7 bases, with 8 bases between. The CDR3 totals 12 residues.